This entry lists 6 T cell receptor beta chains sequenced from one sample in a study of blood T cell repertoires in COVID-19. Sequenced by immunoSEQ multiplex PCR; TCRdb stores in-frame clones only, minus some. This sample has roughly 300,000 clones, with approximately 86% found just once. Input material: PBMCs or T cells enriched from blood (not recorded which). All receptors derive from a woman in her thirties or forties with acute COVID-19.

The rearrangement joins TRBV19 to TRBJ2-7, with 8 nucleotides matching TRBD1. The V segment lost 4 bases and the J segment 4 bases; nucleotides outside the gene matches: 6. The CDR3 is 14 residues long. CDR1 is LNHDA and CDR2 is SQIVND in the germline V gene (reference sequence). The DNA for the CDR3 is TGTGCCAGTAGTACAGGGGGCGCGGGATACGAGCAGTACTTC. Its translation is CASSTGGAGYEQYF.

The chain combines TRBV4-2 with TRBJ2-7; TRBD2 matches 9 bases. Germline trimming cut 1 base from V and 3 bases from J; bases unmatched to any gene: 4. The germline V gene encodes CDR1 LGHNA and CDR2 YNFKEQ. CDR3 length equals 15 residues. The CDR3 DNA reads TGTGCCAGCAGCCAAGGACTAGCGGCAGACTACGAGCAGTACTTC. This gives the protein CASSQGLAADYEQYF.

The rearrangement uses TRBV6-6 and TRBJ1-2; TRBD1 aligns across 7 bases. Germline CDR1 is MNHNY and CDR2 is SVGAGI (reference sequence). CDR3 size: 14 residues. V gave up 2 bases and J gave up 4 bases; unmatched junction bases: 4. The CDR3 DNA follows: TGTGCCAGCAGTTACGGGACAGAAAGCTATGGCTACACCTTC. Translated, it gives CASSYGTESYGYTF.

The V call is TRBV19, the J call TRBJ2-6; TRBD1 matches 7 bases. The CDR3 sequence is 19 residues long. Germline V lookup: CDR1 LNHDA, CDR2 SQIVND (reference sequence). V lost 1 base and J lost 0; bases outside the gene matches: 9. CDR3 sequence (DNA): TGTGCCAGTAGTATAGCCTCCGGGACAGCCAGCTCTGGGGCCAACGTCCTGACTTTC. As protein: CASSIASGTASSGANVLTF. Full variable domain (missing parts from reference TRBV19 and TRBJ2-6): DGGITQSPKYLFRKEGQNVTLSCEQNLNHDAMYWYRQDPGQGLRLIYYSQIVNDFQKGDIAEGYSVSREKKESFPLTVTSAQKNPTAFYLCASSIASGTASSGANVLTFGAGSRLTVL.

The CDR3 is CASSQDRAETQYF. CDR3 sequence (DNA): TGTGCCAGCAGCCAGGACAGGGCGGAGACCCAGTACTTC. The chain has TRBV6-5 and TRBJ2-5; 8 bases align to TRBD1. The CDR3 runs 13 residues. V dropped 6 bases and J dropped 5; count of bases not matched to a gene: 5. CDR1 and CDR2 (germline): MNHEY, SVGAGI.

The chain has TRBV27 and TRBJ1-6; tentative D call: TRBD1 (5 bases). V was trimmed by 3 bases and J by 9 bases, leaving 9 bases between them. CDR1 MNHEY and CDR2 SMNVEV come from the germline V gene (reference sequence). The CDR3 has 13 amino acids. CDR3 DNA sequence: TGTGCCAGCAGTTTCAGGGAAGGTTCACCCCTCCACTTT. Amino acids: CASSFREGSPLHF.